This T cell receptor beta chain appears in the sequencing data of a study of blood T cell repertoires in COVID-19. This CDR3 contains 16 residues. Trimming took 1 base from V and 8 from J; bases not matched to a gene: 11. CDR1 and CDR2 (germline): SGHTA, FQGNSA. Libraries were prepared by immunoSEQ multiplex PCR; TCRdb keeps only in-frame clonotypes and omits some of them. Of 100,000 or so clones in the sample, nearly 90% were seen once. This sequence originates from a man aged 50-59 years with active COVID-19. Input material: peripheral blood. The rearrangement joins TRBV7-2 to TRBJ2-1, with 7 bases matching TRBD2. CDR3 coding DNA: TGTGCCAGCAGCTTAGTTTCGGGGGGAATAGACGATGAGCAGTTCTTC. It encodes CASSLVSGGIDDEQFF. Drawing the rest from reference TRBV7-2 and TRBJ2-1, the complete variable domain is GAGVSQSPSNKVTEKGKDVELRCDPISGHTALYWYRQSLGQGLEFLIYFQGNSAPDKSGLPSDRFSAERTGGSVSTLTIQRTQQEDSAVYLCASSLVSGGIDDEQFFGPGTRLTVL.